This passage covers 19 T cell receptor beta chains from one sample sequenced in a study of OX40 agonist ivuxolimab in advanced cancers. Profiling relied on immunoSEQ multiplex PCR, and the TCRdb table lists in-frame clones only, not all of them. This table has under 45,000 clones, 70% to 85% appearing once. The sequences come from CD4+ or CD8+ T cells sorted from blood, collected in a trial of the OX40 agonist ivuxolimab. All receptors come from an adult with an advanced solid tumor such as melanoma, head and neck, liver or kidney cancer.

V and J are TRBV4-1 and TRBJ2-3, with 9 bases matching TRBD2. Germline trimming cut 2 bases from V and 4 bases from J; bases unmatched to any gene: 10. The CDR3 spans 17 residues. The germline V gene encodes CDR1 MGHRA and CDR2 YSYEKL. The CDR3 loop is CASSQFWPAGGADTQYF. CDR3 sequence (DNA): TGCGCCAGCAGCCAATTCTGGCCTGCGGGGGGGGCAGATACGCAGTATTTT.

The table lists this clone with a few counts. One end of the junction is discordant with germline, which a read error may explain. The rearrangement links TRBV6-1 to TRBJ2-7; TRBD1 matches 8 bases. Germline V gene sequence: CDR1 MNHNS, CDR2 SASEGT. This CDR3 contains 15 residues. CDR3 residues: CASSQARTGSYEQYF. In DNA, the CDR3 is TGTGCCAGCAGTCAAGCCCGGACAGGGTCCTACGAGCAGTACTTC.

This chain links TRBV9 with TRBJ1-1; 7 bases map to TRBD1. This CDR3 comprises 14 residues. With 6 bases clipped from V and 2 bases from J, the junction kept 7 bases outside the gene matches. Germline V gene sequence: CDR1 SGDLS, CDR2 YYNGEE. The CDR3 DNA follows: TGTGCCAGCAAGACCGGGACAGCTAACACTGAAGCTTTCTTT. Amino acids: CASKTGTANTEAFF.

This clone was seen more than once but under ten times. This chain uses TRBV6-1 with TRBJ2-3; D is perhaps TRBD1 (6 bases). This CDR3 contains 13 residues. Deletions cut 6 bases from V and 2 bases from J, with 9 bases between. Germline lookup yields CDR1 MNHNS and CDR2 SASEGT. DNA of the CDR3: TGTGCCAGCAGAGACAGGTTCACAGATACGCAGTATTTT. This encodes CASRDRFTDTQYF.

The chain links TRBV18 to TRBJ1-1; 10 nucleotides agree with TRBD1. The CDR3 totals 15 residues. Germline CDR1 reads KGHSH; CDR2 reads LQKENI. With V trimmed by 5 bases and J by 1 base, 4 bases remained unmatched. The CDR3 here is CASSGQGVTNTEAFF. The CDR3 DNA is TGTGCCAGCTCAGGACAGGGGGTGACGAACACTGAAGCTTTCTTT.

This chain connects TRBV28 to TRBJ2-5, with TRBD1 matching over 10 bases. The germline gives CDR1 MDHEN, CDR2 SYDVKM. This CDR3 is 14 amino acids long. V was pared by 3 bases and J by 11 bases, with 9 bases of the junction left unmatched. In nucleotides, the CDR3 is TGTGCCAGCAGTTTCCCGGGACAGGGGTGGGAGCAGTACTTC. It specifies CASSFPGQGWEQYF.

This clone showed up just a few times. The rearrangement links TRBV11-1 to TRBJ2-5; D is perhaps TRBD1 (5 bases). Per the germline V gene, CDR1 is SGHAT and CDR2 is FQDESV (reference sequence). V was pared by 1 base and J by 5 bases, with 14 bases between. The CDR3 spans 15 residues. CDR3 nucleotides: TGTGCCAGCAGCTTAGTGCCAGGGCTCTGGGAGACCCAGTACTTC. Protein sequence: CASSLVPGLWETQYF.

V and J are TRBV21-1 and TRBJ2-2. TRBV21-1 is shown as a pseudogene. This CDR3 is built from 15 residues. The CDR3 loop reads CASSGVEIYTGELFF. CDR3 in DNA: TGTGCCAGCAGCGGGGTGGAGATTTACACCGGGGAGCTGTTTTTT.

The CDR3 region is CASSQGWPGNTEAFF. The CDR3 nucleotides are TGCGCCAGCAGCCAAGGTTGGCCAGGGAACACTGAAGCTTTCTTT. The chain has TRBV4-1 and TRBJ1-1, with unresolved D. The germline V gene encodes CDR1 MGHRA and CDR2 YSYEKL. The CDR3 extends over 15 amino acids. The V and J ends lost 1 base and 1 base respectively, with 10 bases between them.

The gene calls are TRBV28 and TRBJ2-7, with TRBD2 as a possible D gene (7 bases). CDR1 and CDR2 from the germline V gene are MDHEN and SYDVKM. The CDR3 runs to 14 residues. Trimming cost V 3 bases and J 4 bases, with 13 bases left between them. The CDR3 DNA is TGTGCCAGCAGTTTTCCGGGGGGCCGTTACGAGCAGTACTTC. Protein product: CASSFPGGRYEQYF.

The V call is TRBV5-5, the J call TRBJ2-5; D might be TRBD1 (5 bases). Germline assignment: CDR1 SGHKS and CDR2 YYEKEE (reference sequence). V lost 4 bases, J lost 5 bases, and 15 bases lay in between. The CDR3 totals 14 residues. The CDR3 here is CASSQSTEWETQYF. The CDR3 nucleotides read TGTGCCAGCAGCCAATCGACAGAGTGGGAGACCCAGTACTTC.

The rearrangement links TRBV7-9 to TRBJ1-4, with 11 bases matching TRBD1. Germline-derived CDR1 and CDR2 are SEHNR and FQNEAQ (reference sequence). V was clipped by 5 bases and J by 7 bases; unmatched bases: 6. The CDR3 length is 15 residues. The CDR3, as DNA: TGTGCCAGCAGCGTAGGACAGGGGGCCGTTGAAAAACTGTTTTTT. This translates into CASSVGQGAVEKLFF.

The gene calls are TRBV7-3 and TRBJ2-2, with D unresolved. Per the germline V gene, CDR1 is SGHTA and CDR2 is FQGTGA. This CDR3 comprises 13 residues. The V end was cut by 5 bases, the J end by 3 bases, with 7 bases between. CDR3 sequence (DNA): TGTGCCAGCAGCCCAACGGACACCGGGGAGCTGTTTTTT. Its translation: CASSPTDTGELFF.

The chain employs TRBV29-1 and TRBJ1-2, with TRBD1 matching over 7 bases. J was trimmed by 4 bases and V by 3 bases; bases with no gene match: 11. Germline CDR1 is SQVTM and CDR2 is ANQGSEA. This CDR3 spans 15 amino acids. CDR3 nucleotide sequence: TGCAGCGTTGACTCGGGACAGCCCACTGGCTATGGCTACACCTTC. Translating it yields CSVDSGQPTGYGYTF.

This clone was counted once. The chain employs TRBV30 and TRBJ2-7; the D call may be TRBD1 or TRBD2 (6 bases each). V dropped 5 bases and J dropped 0 bases, with 11 bases sitting between them. Germline-derived CDR1 and CDR2 are GTSNPN and SVGIG (reference sequence). This CDR3 contains 13 residues. CDR3 protein: CAWGGGSSYEQYF. In DNA form, the CDR3 reads TGTGCCTGGGGAGGGGGAAGCTCCTACGAGCAGTACTTC.

V and J are TRBV2 and TRBJ1-1; no reliable D call. The CDR3 has 14 residues. Trimming pared 7 bases from V and 0 bases from J, leaving 12 bases between. Germline CDR1 and CDR2: SNHLY and FYNNEI. CDR3 region: CASKKIQMNTEAFF. DNA for the CDR3: TGTGCCAGCAAGAAAATACAGATGAACACTGAAGCTTTCTTT.

This sequence joins TRBV27 and TRBJ1-2; possible D gene TRBD1, 6 bases. Germline CDR1 and CDR2: MNHEY and SMNVEV (reference sequence). This CDR3 has 13 amino acids. The ends were cut back, 5 bases at V and 2 bases at J, with 9 bases in the middle. CDR3 DNA sequence: TGTGCCAGCAGTCCCGGACAGAACTATGGCTACACCTTC. Translated: CASSPGQNYGYTF.

This clone was observed a single time. This chain joins TRBV27 and TRBJ1-6; TRBD1 aligns across 9 bases. Trimming cost V 4 bases and J 7 bases; bases outside gene matches: 5. The CDR3 contains 15 residues. Germline V gene data show CDR1 as MNHEY and CDR2 as SMNVEV (reference sequence). CDR3 nucleotide sequence: TGTGCCAGCAGTTCTTGGACAGGGGACAATTCACCCCTCCACTTT. Translated: CASSSWTGDNSPLHF.

This sequence joins TRBV7-9 and TRBJ1-2; D remains ambiguous. The CDR3 length is 16 residues. V dropped 1 base and J dropped 3 bases, with 15 bases sitting between them. Germline lookup yields CDR1 SEHNR and CDR2 FQNEAQ (reference sequence). The CDR3 nucleotides are TGTGCCAGCAGCTTAGTTGTAGCCCGGATCGACTATGGCTACACCTTC. Amino acids: CASSLVVARIDYGYTF.